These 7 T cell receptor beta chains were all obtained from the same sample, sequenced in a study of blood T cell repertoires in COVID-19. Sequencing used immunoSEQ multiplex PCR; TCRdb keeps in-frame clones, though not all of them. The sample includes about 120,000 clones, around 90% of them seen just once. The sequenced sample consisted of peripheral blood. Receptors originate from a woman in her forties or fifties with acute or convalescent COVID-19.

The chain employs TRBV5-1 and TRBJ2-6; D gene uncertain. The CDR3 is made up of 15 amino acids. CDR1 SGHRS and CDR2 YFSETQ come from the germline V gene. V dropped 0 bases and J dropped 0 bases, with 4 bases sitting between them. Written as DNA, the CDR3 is TGCGCCAGCAGCTTGGGAGCCTCTGGGGCCAACGTCCTGACTTTC. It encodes CASSLGASGANVLTF.

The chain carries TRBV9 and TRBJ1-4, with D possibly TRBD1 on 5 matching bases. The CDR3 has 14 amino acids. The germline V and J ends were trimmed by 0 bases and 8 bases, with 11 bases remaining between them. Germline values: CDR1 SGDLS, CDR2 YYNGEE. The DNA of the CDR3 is TGTGCCAGCAGCGTAGGCAGGGCGGAGGAAAAACTGTTTTTT. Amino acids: CASSVGRAEEKLFF.

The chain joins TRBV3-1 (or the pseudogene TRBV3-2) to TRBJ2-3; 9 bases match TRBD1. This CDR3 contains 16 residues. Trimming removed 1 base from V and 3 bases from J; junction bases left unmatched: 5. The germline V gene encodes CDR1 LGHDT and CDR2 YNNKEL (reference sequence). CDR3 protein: CASSQGTGVRTDTQYF. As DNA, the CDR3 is TGTGCCAGCAGCCAAGGGACAGGGGTGAGGACAGATACGCAGTATTTT.

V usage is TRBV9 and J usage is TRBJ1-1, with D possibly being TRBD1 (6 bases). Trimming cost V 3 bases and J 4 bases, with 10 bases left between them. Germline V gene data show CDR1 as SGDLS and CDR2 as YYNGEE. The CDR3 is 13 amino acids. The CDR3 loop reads CASSAGVGTEAFF. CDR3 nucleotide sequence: TGTGCCAGCAGCGCAGGGGTTGGCACTGAAGCTTTCTTT.

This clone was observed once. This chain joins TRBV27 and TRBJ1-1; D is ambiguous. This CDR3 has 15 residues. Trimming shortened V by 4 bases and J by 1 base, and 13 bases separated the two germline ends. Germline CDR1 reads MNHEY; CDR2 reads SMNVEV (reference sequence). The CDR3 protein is CASSSSTTPNTEAFF. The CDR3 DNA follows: TGTGCCAGCAGTTCGTCGACAACCCCGAACACTGAAGCTTTCTTT.

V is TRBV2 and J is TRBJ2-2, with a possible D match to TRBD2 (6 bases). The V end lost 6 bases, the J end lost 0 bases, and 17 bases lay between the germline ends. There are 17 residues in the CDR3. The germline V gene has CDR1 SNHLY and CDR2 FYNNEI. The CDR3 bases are TGTGCCAGCAGCCATAAACTAGGGAGGTCGAACACCGGGGAGCTGTTTTTT. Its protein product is CASSHKLGRSNTGELFF.

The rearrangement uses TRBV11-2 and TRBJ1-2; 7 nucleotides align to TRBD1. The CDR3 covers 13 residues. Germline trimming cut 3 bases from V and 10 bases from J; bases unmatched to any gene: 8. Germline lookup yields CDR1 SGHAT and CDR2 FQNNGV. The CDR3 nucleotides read TGTGCCAGCAGCTTTACAAGACAGGGCGACTACACCTTC. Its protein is CASSFTRQGDYTF.